A single sample is the source of the 17 T cell receptor beta chains below, sequenced in a study of shared clonotypes between healthy human individuals. CD8 cells regarded as naive lacked CD45RO, were positively chosen for CCR7, and omitted terminally differentiated effector memory CD45RA+ cells. The repertoire was sequenced with immunoSEQ multiplex PCR; TCRdb's copy has only in-frame clones and lacks some. Of more than 2 million clones listed, over 85% are singletons. Sequenced: naive CD8+ T cells from PBMCs. The receptors were sampled from a man between 18 and 29 years old in good health. Some clones in this sample may be carry-over from other donors' samples.

The chain uses TRBV7-2 and TRBJ1-1; D is uncertain. Between the trimmed V and J ends, which lost 1 base and 0 bases, there was a span of 6 bases. CDR3 size: 14 residues. The germline CDR1 and CDR2 sequences are SGHTA and FQGNSA. CDR3 protein: CASSLVGMNTEAFF. The DNA of the CDR3 is TGTGCCAGCAGCTTAGTCGGGATGAACACTGAAGCTTTCTTT.

A word on this clone: It is unclear where the CDR3 begins or ends on the DNA, so no DNA is shown, and the CDR3 is as TCRdb lists it. The chain is built from TRBV7-9 and TRBJ2-1; the D segment call TRBD1 is taken from the table without a DNA check. The V gene's germline CDR1 is SEHNR and CDR2 FQNEAQ (reference sequence). The CDR3 extends over 14 residues, inclusive of both ends. CDR3 amino acids: CASTLSDVYNEQFF.

The rearrangement joins TRBV4-3 to TRBJ1-3, with 9 bases identical to TRBD1. The CDR3 loop spans 16 amino acids. The trim removed 1 base at V and 2 bases at J, leaving 3 bases unmatched. Germline V CDR1 and CDR2: LGHNA, YSLEER. The CDR3: CASSQGQGVAGNTIYF. The CDR3 coding sequence is TGCGCCAGCAGCCAAGGACAGGGGGTCGCTGGAAACACCATATATTTT.

As concerns this clone: Additional DNA sequences in this sample encode the identical CDR3. The rearrangement joins TRBV5-1 to TRBJ2-7, with D perhaps given as TRBD1 or TRBD2 (5 bases each). Germline V CDR1 and CDR2: SGHRS, YFSETQ. This CDR3 comprises 14 residues. With 2 bases removed from V and 2 bases from J, the gap between germline ends came to 11 bases. CDR3 bases: TGCGCCAGCAGCTTCGGGACGGGCGCCTACGAGCAGTACTTC. It yields the protein CASSFGTGAYEQYF.

V and J are TRBV29-1 and TRBJ2-7, with D possibly matching TRBD1 (5 bases). V was pared by 8 bases and J by 2 bases, with 10 bases between. Germline lookup yields CDR1 SQVTM and CDR2 ANQGSEA. CDR3 length: 11 residues. DNA for the CDR3: TGCAGCTTCAGGGTGGCCTACGAGCAGTACTTC. It yields the protein CSFRVAYEQYF.

This rearrangement joins TRBV6-5 to TRBJ2-3, with TRBD2 matching 7 bases. The V and J ends lost 5 bases and 1 base, in that order; junction bases with no gene match: 3. This CDR3 is 14 amino acids long. Germline V lookup: CDR1 MNHEY, CDR2 SVGAGI. CDR3 amino acids: CASSPLAGTDTQYF. In DNA form, the CDR3 reads TGTGCCAGCAGTCCGCTAGCGGGCACAGATACGCAGTATTTT.

The rearrangement uses TRBV27 and TRBJ2-7; TRBD2 agrees at 8 bases. Germline assignment: CDR1 MNHEY and CDR2 SMNVEV (reference sequence). This CDR3 is built from 16 residues. The V gene end was trimmed by 5 bases and the J gene end by 3 bases; junction bases not matched to a gene: 12. DNA for the CDR3: TGTGCCAGCAGTCCCCATAGCGGGACCTCCTTCTACGAGCAGTACTTC. It specifies CASSPHSGTSFYEQYF.

The V and J genes are TRBV11-2 and TRBJ2-1, with D possibly being TRBD2 (6 bases). From germline, CDR1 is SGHAT and CDR2 FQNNGV. The ends were cut back, 4 bases at V and 6 bases at J, with 16 bases in the middle. This CDR3 contains 15 residues. The CDR3 DNA reads as TGTGCCAGCAGCTACGGGTGGGGGGTAGGCAATGAGCAGTTCTTC. Translating gives CASSYGWGVGNEQFF.

V usage is TRBV30 and J usage is TRBJ1-1; weak D call: TRBD1 (6 bases). The CDR3 is 13 residues long. Germline V lookup: CDR1 GTSNPN, CDR2 SVGIG (reference sequence). Trimming took off 5 bases at V and 5 bases at J, with 15 bases between the two ends. The CDR3 nucleotides read TGTGCCTGGGGCTTTGGGGGCGGAACTGAAGCTTTCTTT. Translation: CAWGFGGGTEAFF.

This clone was seen just once. The chain joins TRBV7-9 to TRBJ2-2; 8 bases map to TRBD1. Germline CDR1 is SEHNR and CDR2 is FQNEAQ (reference sequence). Trimming took 8 bases from V and 3 from J; bases not matched to a gene: 11. CDR3 length: 16 amino acids. CDR3 amino acids: CASEHFGTGDTGELFF. The CDR3 DNA sequence: TGTGCCAGCGAGCACTTTGGGACAGGCGACACCGGGGAGCTGTTTTTT.

V and J are TRBV19 and TRBJ2-1, with TRBD1 matching 11 bases. Trimming removed 7 bases from V and 1 base from J; junction bases left unmatched: 9. There are 17 residues in the CDR3. Germline values: CDR1 LNHDA, CDR2 SQIVND (reference sequence). CDR3 residues: CASTPGTGGRSYNEQFF. CDR3 DNA: TGTGCCAGTACCCCAGGGACAGGGGGTAGGTCCTACAATGAGCAGTTCTTC.

The rearrangement links TRBV10-3 to TRBJ1-1, with a possible D match to TRBD1 (5 bases). Germline-derived CDR1 and CDR2 are ENHRY and SYGVKD. The CDR3 has 11 residues. V lost 11 bases to trimming and J lost 5 bases, with 12 bases between them. The CDR3 sequence is CAGGQGTEAFF. CDR3 bases: TGTGCCGGCGGGCAGGGAACTGAAGCTTTCTTT.

This clone appeared once. V usage is TRBV7-3 and J usage is TRBJ1-2, with a weak D call TRBD1 (6 bases). The CDR3 length is 17 residues. Germline V CDR1 and CDR2: SGHTA, FQGTGA. Trimming took 1 base from V and 3 from J, leaving 18 bases between them. The CDR3 region is CASSLNPQGQKDYGYTF. The CDR3 DNA sequence: TGTGCCAGCAGCTTAAATCCCCAGGGACAAAAAGACTATGGCTACACCTTC.

The chain employs TRBV19 and TRBJ1-5; D is unresolved. The CDR3 extends over 12 amino acids. CDR1 and CDR2 from the germline V gene are LNHDA and SQIVND (reference sequence). V gave up 4 bases and J gave up 7 bases, with 8 bases separating them. The CDR3 here is CASSTTIQPQHF. The CDR3 DNA sequence: TGTGCCAGTAGTACCACTATACAGCCCCAGCATTTT.

Note on this clone: The sample carries other DNA sequences with the same CDR3. The J gene is TRBJ2-6, the V gene TRBV27; TRBD1 aligns across 7 bases. Germline V gene lookup returns CDR1 MNHEY and CDR2 SMNVEV (reference sequence). V was clipped by 3 bases and J by 4 bases; unmatched bases: 6. The CDR3 is 16 amino acids. In DNA form, the CDR3 reads TGTGCCAGCAGTTTTTTACAGGGGACCGGGGCCAACGTCCTGACTTTC. Its translation: CASSFLQGTGANVLTF. Together with reference TRBV27 and TRBJ2-6, the CDR3 gives the full variable domain: EAQVTQNPRYLITVTGKKLTVTCSQNMNHEYMSWYRQDPGLGLRQIYYSMNVEVTDKGDVPEGYKVSRKEKRNFPLILESPSPNQTSLYFCASSFLQGTGANVLTFGAGSRLTVL.

DNA for the CDR3: TGCGCCAGCAGCTTGACGGGACCCTACGAGCAGTACTTC. Its protein is CASSLTGPYEQYF. The V gene is TRBV5-1, the J gene TRBJ2-7; D tentatively fits TRBD1 or TRBD2 (5 bases each). The V gene's germline CDR1 is SGHRS and CDR2 YFSETQ. The V end was cut by 1 base, the J end by 2 bases, with 7 bases between. The CDR3 length is 13 residues.

Remarks on this clone: Other DNA variants within this sample encode the same CDR3. The chain links TRBV5-1 to TRBJ2-3; D is undetermined. CDR1 and CDR2 from the germline V gene are SGHRS and YFSETQ. The V end lost 1 base, the J end lost 6 bases, and 3 bases lay between the germline ends. CDR3 size: 11 residues. DNA for the CDR3: TGCGCCAGCAGCTTGAGCGATACGCAGTATTTT. Translation gives CASSLSDTQYF.